This record concerns one T cell receptor (beta chain) sequence. These data belong to a study of blood T cell repertoires in COVID-19. Across the study: Sites across the United States, Italy and Spain contributed samples from acute and convalescent COVID-19. PBMCs, B-cell-depleted T cells, or T cells provided the cDNA or gDNA that made up the material.

Trimming stripped 4 bases from V and 7 bases from J, with 17 bases between. The CDR3 covers 14 residues. CDR1 is KGHSH, CDR2 LQKENI, per germline. In the original analysis: Amplifying reference gene primers gave estimates of nucleated cell counts. This table comes from immunoSEQ multiplex PCR, and its TCRdb copy is limited to in-frame clones, with some not included. V and J calls plus clone size are reproduced from that table; the DNA served to infer D and trimming. The sample consists of about 190,000 clones, roughly 85% of them appearing once. This receptor was obtained from an elderly woman with acute or convalescent COVID-19. The chain has TRBV18 and TRBJ2-7; TRBD2 might be the D (6 bases). The specimen was peripheral blood. This CDR3 is CASSRTDPGGEQYF. The CDR3 region has the DNA TGTGCCAGCTCACGGACGGACCCTGGGGGGGAGCAGTACTTC. Filled out from reference TRBV18 and TRBJ2-7, the complete variable domain reads NAGVMQNPRHLVRRRGQEARLRCSPMKGHSHVYWYRQLPEEGLKFMVYLQKENIIDESGMPKERFSAEFPKEGPSILRIQQVVRGDSAAYFCASSRTDPGGEQYFGPGTRLTVT.